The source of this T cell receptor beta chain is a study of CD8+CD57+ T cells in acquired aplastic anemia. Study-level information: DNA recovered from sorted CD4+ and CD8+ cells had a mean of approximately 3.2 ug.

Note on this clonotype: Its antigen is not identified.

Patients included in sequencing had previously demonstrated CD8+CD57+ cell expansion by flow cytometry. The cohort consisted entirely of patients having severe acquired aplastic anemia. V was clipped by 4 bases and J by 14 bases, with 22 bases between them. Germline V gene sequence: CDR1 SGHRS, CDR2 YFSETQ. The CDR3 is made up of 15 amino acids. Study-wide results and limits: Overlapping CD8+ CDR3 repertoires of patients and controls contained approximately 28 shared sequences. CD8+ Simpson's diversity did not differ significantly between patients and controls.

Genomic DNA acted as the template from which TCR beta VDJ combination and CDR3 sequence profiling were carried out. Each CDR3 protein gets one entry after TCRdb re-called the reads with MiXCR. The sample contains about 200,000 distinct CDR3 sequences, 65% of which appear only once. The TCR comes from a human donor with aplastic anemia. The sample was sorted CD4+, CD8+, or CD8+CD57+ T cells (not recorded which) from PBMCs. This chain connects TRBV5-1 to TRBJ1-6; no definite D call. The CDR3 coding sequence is TGCGCCAGCAGCCCCACCGGACGAGAGAGCGGGGCCCTCCACTTT. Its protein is CASSPTGRESGALHF.